Listed below are T cell receptor beta chains from one sample, sequenced in a study of CD8 T cells in Susac syndrome. MiXCR, run by TCRdb on the immunoSEQ multiplex PCR reads, gives a single entry per CDR3 protein. Counted here are about 130,000 distinct CDR3 sequences, about 95% occurring once; the ten biggest clones make up more than 0.095%. Sequencing was done on a sample of CD4+ T cells from PBMCs. Receptors were obtained from a human donor in good health. Each CDR3 is given with its conserved first and last residue. A D gene is named only where the DNA matches it firmly.

V,D,CDR3
TRBV18,NA,CASSRSLVYEQYF
TRBV28,NA,CASSNVGRVNPDTQYF
TRBV3-1,NA,CASSQVSVGDRHTQYF
TRBV25-1,NA,CASSESVINYGYTF
TRBV12-3/TRBV12-4,NA,CASSQRGGTSTDTQYF
TRBV7-9,TRBD2,CASSPPPGGYEQYF
TRBV10-3,NA,CAISEADQQFF
TRBV29-1,NA,CSVEGSRNTQYF
TRBV12-3/TRBV12-4,TRBD1,CASSQPGQGVYEQYF
TRBV10-3,NA,CAISEGAMNIQYF